This TCR beta chain stems from a study of blood T cells in healthy people across ages. The use of a sample-barcoded 5' primer and a J-beta primer mix characterized a second PCR of roughly 6 to 11 cycles. TCRdb itself ran the 5' RACE reads through MiXCR, one entry per CDR3 protein. The sample shows 1,800,000 or so distinct CDR3 sequences, 30% to 40% of them seen only once. CDR1 is DFQATT and CDR2 is SNEGSKA in the germline V gene (reference sequence). The CDR3 covers 13 residues. The germline V and J ends were trimmed by 6 bases and 5 bases, with 17 bases remaining between them. V and J are TRBV20-1 and TRBJ2-7, with TRBD2 as a possible D gene (5 bases). The material sequenced was blood. The clonotype comes from a human donor in good health. The CDR3 spells CSATRGLSDEQYF. The CDR3 nucleotides read TGCAGTGCAACGAGAGGGTTAAGCGACGAGCAGTACTTC.